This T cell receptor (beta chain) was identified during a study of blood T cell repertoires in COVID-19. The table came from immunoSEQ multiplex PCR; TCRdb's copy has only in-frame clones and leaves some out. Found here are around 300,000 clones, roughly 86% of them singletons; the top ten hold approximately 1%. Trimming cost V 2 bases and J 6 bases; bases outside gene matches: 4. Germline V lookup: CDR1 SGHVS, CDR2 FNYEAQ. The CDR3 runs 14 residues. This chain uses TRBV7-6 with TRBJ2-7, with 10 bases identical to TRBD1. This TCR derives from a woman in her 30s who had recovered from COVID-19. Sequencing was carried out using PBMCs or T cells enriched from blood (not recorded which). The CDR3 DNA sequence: TGTGCCAGCAGCTTATCGGGACAGGGGCGCGAGCAGTACTTC. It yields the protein CASSLSGQGREQYF. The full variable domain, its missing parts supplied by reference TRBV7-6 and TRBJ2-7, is GAGVSQSPRYKVTKRGQDVALRCDPISGHVSLYWYRQALGQGPEFLTYFNYEAQQDKSGLPNDRFSAERPEGSISTLTIQRTEQRDSAMYRCASSLSGQGREQYFGPGTRLTVT.